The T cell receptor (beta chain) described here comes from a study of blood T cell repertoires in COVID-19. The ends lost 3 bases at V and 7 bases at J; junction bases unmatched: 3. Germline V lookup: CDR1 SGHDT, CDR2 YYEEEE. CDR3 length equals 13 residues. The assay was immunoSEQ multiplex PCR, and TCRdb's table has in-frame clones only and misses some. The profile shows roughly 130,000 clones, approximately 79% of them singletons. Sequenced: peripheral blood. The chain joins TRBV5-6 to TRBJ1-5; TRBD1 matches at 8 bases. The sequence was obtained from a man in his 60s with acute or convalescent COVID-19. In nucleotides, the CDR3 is TGTGCCAGCAGCTCGACAGGGGCCCAGCCCCAGCATTTT. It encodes CASSSTGAQPQHF.